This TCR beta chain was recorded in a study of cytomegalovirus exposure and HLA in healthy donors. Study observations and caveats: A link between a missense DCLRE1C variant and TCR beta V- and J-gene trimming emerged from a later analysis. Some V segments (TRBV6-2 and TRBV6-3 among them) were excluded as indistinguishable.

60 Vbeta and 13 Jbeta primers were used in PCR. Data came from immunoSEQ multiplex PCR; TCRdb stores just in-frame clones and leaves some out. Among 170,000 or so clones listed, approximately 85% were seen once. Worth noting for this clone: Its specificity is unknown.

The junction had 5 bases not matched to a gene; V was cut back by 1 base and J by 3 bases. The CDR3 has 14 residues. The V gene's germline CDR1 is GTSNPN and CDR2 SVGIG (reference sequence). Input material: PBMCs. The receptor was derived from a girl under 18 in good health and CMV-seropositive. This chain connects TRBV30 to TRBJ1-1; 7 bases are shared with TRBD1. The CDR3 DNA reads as TGTGCCTGGAGTGAGAGGGGGCGGGACACTGAAGCTTTCTTT. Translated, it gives CAWSERGRDTEAFF.